The following is a TCR beta chain sequence with its context. The antigen is undetermined. Both 60 Vbeta primers and 13 Jbeta primers went into the PCR. The data were produced by immunoSEQ multiplex PCR, yet TCRdb's version contains in-frame clones alone and is incomplete. The repertoire holds about 95,000 clones, around four fifths seen once, with approximately 4% in the top ten. The data are from a study of cytomegalovirus exposure and HLA in healthy donors. The CDR3 is made up of 13 amino acids. V was clipped by 4 bases and J by 4 bases; unmatched bases: 3. Looked up from germline, CDR1 is SGDLS and CDR2 is YYNGEE. Study-wide findings and caveats: Overall, roughly 170 TCR beta chains were annotated as cytomegalovirus-associated.

This chain uses TRBV9 with TRBJ2-3; 7 bases align to TRBD2. This TCR was sampled from a woman aged 40 to 49 in good health and CMV-seropositive. The sequencing input was PBMCs. The CDR3 sequence: CASSTLAADTQYF. CDR3 DNA sequence: TGTGCCAGCAGCACCCTAGCGGCAGATACGCAGTATTTT.